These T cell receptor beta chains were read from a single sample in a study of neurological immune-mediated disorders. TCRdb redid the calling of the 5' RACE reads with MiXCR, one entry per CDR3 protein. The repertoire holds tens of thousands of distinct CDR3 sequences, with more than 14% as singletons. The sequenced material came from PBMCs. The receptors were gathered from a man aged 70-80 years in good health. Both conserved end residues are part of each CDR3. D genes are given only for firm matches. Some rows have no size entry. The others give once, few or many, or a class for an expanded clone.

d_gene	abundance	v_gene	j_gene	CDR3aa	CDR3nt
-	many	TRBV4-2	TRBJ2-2	CASSQEGGGAGNTGELFF	TGTGCCAGCAGCCAAGAAGGTGGAGGCGCGGGGAACACCGGGGAGCTGTTTTTT
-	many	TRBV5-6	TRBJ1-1	CASSSFGGTTEAFF	TGTGCCAGCAGCTCTTTTGGGGGAACCACTGAAGCTTTCTTT
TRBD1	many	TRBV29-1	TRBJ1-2	CSVEVADRARPNYGYTF	TGCAGCGTTGAAGTTGCTGACAGGGCTAGGCCTAACTATGGCTACACCTTC
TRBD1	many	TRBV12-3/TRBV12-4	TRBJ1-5	CASREGQGDNQPQHF	TGTGCCAGCAGGGAGGGACAGGGAGACAATCAGCCCCAGCATTTT
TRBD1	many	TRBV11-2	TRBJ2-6	CASSPWTGSGANVLTF	TGTGCCAGCAGCCCCTGGACAGGGTCTGGGGCCAACGTCCTGACTTTC
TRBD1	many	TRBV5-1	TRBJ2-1	CASSAGQVPYNEQFF	TGCGCCAGCAGCGCGGGACAGGTGCCCTACAATGAGCAGTTCTTC
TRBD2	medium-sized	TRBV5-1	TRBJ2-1	CASSLLAGGSNEQFF	TGCGCCAGCAGCTTACTAGCGGGGGGATCCAATGAGCAGTTCTTC
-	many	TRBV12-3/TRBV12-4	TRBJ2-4	CASSSGPGGNIQYF	TGTGCCAGCAGTTCGGGCCCGGGTGGAAACATTCAGTACTTC
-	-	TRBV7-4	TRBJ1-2	CASSLAQGLDYTF	TGTGCCAGTAGCTTAGCACAGGGTTTAGACTACACCTTC
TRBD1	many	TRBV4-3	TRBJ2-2	CASSPKPGQGLTGELFF	TGCGCCAGCAGCCCCAAGCCGGGACAGGGGTTAACCGGGGAGCTGTTTTTT
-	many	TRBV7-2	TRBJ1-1	CASSLDPGNTEAFF	TGTGCCAGCAGCTTAGACCCAGGGAACACTGAAGCTTTCTTT
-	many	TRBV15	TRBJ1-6	CATSYLGGVLSPLHF	TGTGCCACCAGCTATCTGGGGGGAGTTCTTTCACCCCTCCACTTT
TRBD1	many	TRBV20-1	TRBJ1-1	CSPRPGQANTEAFF	TGCAGTCCCCGTCCGGGACAGGCGAACACTGAAGCTTTCTTT
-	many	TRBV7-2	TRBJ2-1	CASSSHRAEQFF	TGTGCCAGCAGCTCCCACAGGGCTGAGCAGTTCTTC
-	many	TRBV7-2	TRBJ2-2	CASSLSVGTGELFF	TGTGCCAGCAGCTTAAGTGTCGGGACCGGGGAGCTGTTTTTT
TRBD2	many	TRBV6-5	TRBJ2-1	CASSYSRGGPPPNEQFF	TGTGCCAGCAGTTACTCGCGGGGGGGGCCCCCCCCCAATGAGCAGTTCTTC
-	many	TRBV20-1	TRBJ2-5	CSARKGVEETQYF	TGCAGTGCTAGAAAGGGGGTTGAGGAGACCCAGTACTTC
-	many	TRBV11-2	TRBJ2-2	CASSLGYSLNTGELFF	TGTGCCAGCAGCTTAGGATACAGCCTGAACACCGGGGAGCTGTTTTTT
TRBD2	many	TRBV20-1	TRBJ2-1	CSARGTSGKRNEQFF	TGCAGTGCTAGAGGCACTAGCGGGAAGAGAAATGAGCAGTTCTTC
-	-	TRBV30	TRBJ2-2	CAWRTGVGTGELFF	TGTGCCTGGAGAACCGGGGTTGGCACCGGGGAGCTGTTTTTT
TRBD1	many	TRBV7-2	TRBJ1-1	CASSLVTGGVTEAFF	TGTGCCAGCAGCTTAGTCACAGGGGGGGTCACTGAAGCTTTCTTT
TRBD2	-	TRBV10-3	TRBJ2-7	CAISETTPGTRFYEQYF	TGTGCCATCAGTGAAACAACCCCCGGGACTAGGTTTTACGAGCAGTACTTC
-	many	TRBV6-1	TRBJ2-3	CASSYGVSNTDTQYF	TGTGCCAGCAGTTACGGGGTTAGTAACACAGATACGCAGTATTTT
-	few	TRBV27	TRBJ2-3	CASSSKGHRTDTQYF	TGTGCCAGCAGTTCCAAGGGACACCGCACAGATACGCAGTATTTT
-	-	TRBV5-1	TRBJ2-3	CASSLEGGGESTQYF	TGCGCCAGTAGCTTGGAAGGGGGGGGGGAATCTACGCAGTATTTT
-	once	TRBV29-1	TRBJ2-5	CSVKPDQETQYF	TGCAGCGTGAAGCCTGACCAAGAGACCCAGTACTTC
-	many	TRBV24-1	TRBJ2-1	CATSRVGNEQFF	TGTGCCACCAGCAGGGTTGGCAATGAGCAGTTCTTC